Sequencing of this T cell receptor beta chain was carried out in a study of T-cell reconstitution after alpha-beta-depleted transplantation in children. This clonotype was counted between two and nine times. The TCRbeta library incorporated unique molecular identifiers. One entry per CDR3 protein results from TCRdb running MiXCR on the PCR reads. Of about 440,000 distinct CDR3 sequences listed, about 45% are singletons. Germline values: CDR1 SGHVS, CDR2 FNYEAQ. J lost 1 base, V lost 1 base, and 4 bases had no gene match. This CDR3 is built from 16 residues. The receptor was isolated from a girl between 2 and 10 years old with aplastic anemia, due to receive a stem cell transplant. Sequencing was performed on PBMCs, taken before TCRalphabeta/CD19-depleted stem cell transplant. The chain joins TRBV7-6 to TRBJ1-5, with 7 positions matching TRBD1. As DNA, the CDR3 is TGTGCCAGCAGCTTAGAGGGGGCGTTAAGCAATCAGCCCCAGCATTTT. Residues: CASSLEGALSNQPQHF.